This T cell receptor (beta chain) was obtained from a study of shared clonotypes between healthy human individuals. The wider study: Each donor had three CD4 naive, three CD4 memory, two CD8 naive and one CD8 memory plate.

This CDR3 spans 12 amino acids. After removal of 4 bases from V and 6 bases from J, the junction contained 2 bases not matched to a gene. Germline V gives CDR1 SGHRS, CDR2 YFSETQ. Comment on this clone: Its specificity is not known. Other DNA sequences in the same sample also yield this CDR3.

Notes on the study in general: Non-shared clonotypes displayed generation probabilities falling below those of clonotypes present in all four donors. Donor clonotype sharing was expected to depend on sequencing depth.

Profiled with immunoSEQ multiplex PCR; TCRdb holds only in-frame clones, not every one. This sample has more than 2 million clones, with roughly 95% found just once. V usage is TRBV5-1 and J usage is TRBJ2-7; 9 bases match TRBD1. Sequencing was performed on naive CD4+ T cells sorted from blood. The subset was: CD45RA+ positively selected. The sequence derives from a man between 18 and 35 years old in good health. The DNA of the CDR3 is TGCGCCAGCAGCCCGGGACAGGGCGAGCAGTACTTC. Translated: CASSPGQGEQYF.